The 5 T cell receptor beta chains given below trace back to one sample, sequenced in a study of regulatory T cells in long-lasting Graves disease. As to time point: persistent/refractory GD, antithyroid drugs over 5 years with positive TRAb. The authors made the TCR library using RNA they extracted from PBMCs. In building TCR beta libraries, iRepertoire HTBI primers were used together with Arm-PCR of CDR3 regions. TCRdb passed the multiplex PCR reads through MiXCR, listing each CDR3 protein once. This table holds roughly 430,000 distinct CDR3 sequences, around a fifth found once. Material: peripheral blood mononuclear cells (PBMCs), obtained when the disease was refractory, from a patient treated with antithyroid drugs. These TCRs come from a female donor with Graves disease.

This clonotype was observed at least ten times. The chain has TRBV10-1 and TRBJ2-5, with D unclear. The CDR3 is 14 residues long. Trimming stripped 0 bases from V and 2 bases from J, with 7 bases between. In germline, CDR1 is WNHNN, CDR2 SYGVQD (reference sequence). CDR3 DNA sequence: TGCGCCAGCAGTGAGTCGGGTAGGCAAGAGACCCAGTACTTC. Translated: CASSESGRQETQYF.

This clonotype was picked up a small number of times. CDR3 amino acids: CSARDPGQGPAYEQYF. In DNA form, the CDR3 reads TGCAGTGCTAGAGATCCTGGACAGGGACCAGCCTACGAGCAGTACTTC. This sequence joins TRBV20-1 and TRBJ2-7, with 8 bases aligning to TRBD1. The ends lost 0 bases at V and 2 bases at J; junction bases unmatched: 9. The CDR3 has 16 residues. Germline V gene lookup returns CDR1 DFQATT and CDR2 SNEGSKA (reference sequence).

This clonotype showed up just a few times. This rearrangement joins TRBV7-8 to TRBJ1-5; weak D call: TRBD1 (6 bases). Germline CDR1 SGHVS, CDR2 FQNEAQ. The CDR3 is made up of 12 amino acids. Trimming took off 3 bases at V and 11 bases at J, with 11 bases between the two ends. The CDR3 protein is CASSFLGGTQHF. Here the CDR3 DNA reads TGTGCCAGCAGCTTCCTAGGGGGGACCCAGCATTTT.

This clonotype was recorded only once. CDR3 residues: CAWSVGQHKGPLSGANVLTF. CDR3 nucleotide sequence: TGTGCCTGGAGTGTGGGACAGCATAAGGGCCCACTCTCTGGGGCCAACGTCCTGACTTTC. The chain recombines TRBV30 with TRBJ2-6; TRBD1 matches at 7 bases. The CDR3 covers 20 residues. The V gene's germline CDR1 is GTSNPN and CDR2 SVGIG (reference sequence). J was trimmed by 0 bases and V by 0 bases; bases with no gene match: 14.

This chain links TRBV2 with TRBJ2-1, with TRBD1 as a possible D gene (5 bases). The length of the CDR3 is 13 residues. V was shortened by 7 bases and J by 7 bases, with 14 bases between the two germline ends. CDR1 and CDR2 from the germline V gene are SNHLY and FYNNEI. The CDR3 reads CASNADQGNEQFF. The CDR3 nucleotides read TGTGCCAGCAATGCCGATCAGGGAAATGAGCAGTTCTTC.